This T cell receptor (beta chain) is drawn from a study of OX40 agonist ivuxolimab in advanced cancers. Study-level background: Ivuxolimab, which is an agonistic anti-OX40 (CD134) antibody, was administered to the patients. The eligibility criteria allowed prior anti-PD-1, anti-PD-L1 or anti-CTLA-4 therapy, and 40% had some. Regarding the study as a whole: Antigens targeted by the expanded peripheral T cells were not determined. At 0.1 to 3.0 mg/kg, clonal expansion of CD4+ and CD8+ blood T cells had occurred by week 6.

The CDR3 contains 12 residues. Clones were sequenced by immunoSEQ multiplex PCR, and TCRdb holds only the in-frame ones, with some missing. The table includes roughly 15,000 clones, around 92% detected once. With respect to this clone: Its antigen remains unknown.

The chain combines TRBV21-1 with TRBJ2-3. TRBV21-1 is noted as a pseudogene. The receptor was derived from an adult with an advanced solid tumor such as melanoma, head and neck, liver or kidney cancer. Sequencing used CD4+ or CD8+ T cells sorted from blood, obtained in a trial of the OX40 agonist ivuxolimab. This CDR3 is CASSGGTDTQYF. For the CDR3, the DNA is TGTGCCAGCAGCGGGGGCACAGATACGCAGTATTTT.